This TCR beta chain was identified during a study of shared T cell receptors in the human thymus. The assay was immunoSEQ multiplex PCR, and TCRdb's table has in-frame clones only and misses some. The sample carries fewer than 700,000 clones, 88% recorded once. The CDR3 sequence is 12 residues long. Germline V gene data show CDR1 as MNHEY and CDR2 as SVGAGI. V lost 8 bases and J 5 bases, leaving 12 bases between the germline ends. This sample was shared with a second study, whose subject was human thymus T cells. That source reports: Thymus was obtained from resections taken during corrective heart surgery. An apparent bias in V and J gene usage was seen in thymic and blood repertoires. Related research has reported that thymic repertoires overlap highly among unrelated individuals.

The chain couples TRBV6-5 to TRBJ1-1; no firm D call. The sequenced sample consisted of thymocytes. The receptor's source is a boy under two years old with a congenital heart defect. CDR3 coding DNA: TGTGCCAGCGCGCAGTGGAGGACTGAAGCTTTCTTT. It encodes CASAQWRTEAFF.